This is a list of T cell receptor beta chains from one sample in a study of blood T cell repertoires in COVID-19. Using immunoSEQ multiplex PCR, the repertoire was profiled, and TCRdb retains in-frame clones only, with some absent. The sample includes about 150,000 clones, roughly 84% of them seen just once. The sample consisted of peripheral blood. The receptors were sampled from a woman aged 45-65 years in a cohort sampled during active or convalescent COVID-19. CDR3s include the opening cysteine and the closing phenylalanine or tryptophan. The D gene is left open where the match is weak. Not all rows give a size; the values are once, few, many and, for expanded clones, a class.

v_call,j_call,d_call,clone_size,cdr3_nt,cdr3_aa
TRBV14,TRBJ1-2,TRBD1,.,TGTGCCAGCAGCCAGACAGGGTTTGGCTACACCTTC,CASSQTGFGYTF
TRBV6-5,TRBJ2-2,.,few,TGTGCCAGCAGTTTGAGGACATACACCGGGGAGCTGTTTTTT,CASSLRTYTGELFF
TRBV6-2/TRBV6-3,TRBJ2-1,TRBD2,.,TGTGCCAGCAGTCCCGGGGGGGCCCCTTACAATGAGCAGTTCTTC,CASSPGGAPYNEQFF
TRBV25-1,TRBJ2-7,.,once,TGTGCCAGCACATCAGGGGCTAACGAGCAGTACTTC,CASTSGANEQYF
TRBV15,TRBJ1-4,.,.,TGTGCCACCAGCAGAGTGGGGGGGGCTTATGAAAAACTGTTTTTT,CATSRVGGAYEKLFF
TRBV5-1,TRBJ2-3,.,.,TGCGCCAGCAGCGGCGGGGATGGGACAGATACGCAGTATTTT,CASSGGDGTDTQYF
TRBV5-1,TRBJ2-7,.,.,TGCGCCAGCAGCCCTGGTTCTTCGGGACTCAGGACCTACGAGCAGTACTTC,CASSPGSSGLRTYEQYF
TRBV11-2,TRBJ2-3,.,.,TGTGCCAGCAGCCCCCCCGGGAGTCGGGGAGATACGCAGTATTTT,CASSPPGSRGDTQYF
TRBV9,TRBJ1-1,.,.,TGTGCCAGCAGCGTAGGGGGAGACGGAGAAGCTTTCTTT,CASSVGGDGEAFF
TRBV10-3,TRBJ1-6,TRBD1,.,TGTGCCATCAGCGGGACAGAGGTCCCACCCCTCCACTTT,CAISGTEVPPLHF
TRBV30,TRBJ1-6,TRBD1,.,TGTGCCTGGATCCTCACAGGGGCCTCTAATTCACCCCTCCACTTT,CAWILTGASNSPLHF
TRBV3-1/TRBV3-2,TRBJ2-5,TRBD2,few,TGTGCCAGCAGCCAAGATGGTGGACTAGCGGGGGGGGTAGGAGTTGAGACCCAGTACTTC,CASSQDGGLAGGVGVETQYF
TRBV7-2,TRBJ2-7,TRBD1,.,TGTGCCAGCAGCTTAATGGGACAGGGTTTATACGGGCAGTACTTC,CASSLMGQGLYGQYF
TRBV7-6,TRBJ2-1,.,.,TGTGCCAGCAGCCCGGGACTGGAAACGTACAATGAGCAGTTCTTC,CASSPGLETYNEQFF
TRBV19,TRBJ2-1,TRBD2,.,TGTGCCAGTATGTCAACTAGCGGGGGGGATGAGCAGTTCTTC,CASMSTSGGDEQFF
TRBV4-2,TRBJ2-1,.,.,TGTGCCAGCAGCCAAGAGGAGGGACTGGGGGACAATGAGCAGTTCTTC,CASSQEEGLGDNEQFF
TRBV24-1,TRBJ1-6,TRBD1,once,TGTGCCACCAGTGATGGGACAGGGCATAGCTCCTATAATTCACCCCTCCACTTT,CATSDGTGHSSYNSPLHF
TRBV9,TRBJ1-5,TRBD1,.,TGTGCCAGCAGCGTATATTCCCCGTCGGGGAGGGACAGGGGAGACTGTAGCAATCAGCCCCAGCATTTT,CASSVYSPSGRDRGDCSNQPQHF
TRBV18,TRBJ1-1,.,.,TGTGCCAGCTCGGAGGGACCCATAGGAACTGAAGCTTTCTTT,CASSEGPIGTEAFF
TRBV6-4,TRBJ2-5,TRBD2,.,TGTGCCAGCAGTGACTCAGCGGGGGGGCACGGGACCCAGTACTTC,CASSDSAGGHGTQYF
TRBV5-5,TRBJ1-1,.,.,TGTGCCAGCAGCTTAGTCGGGACAATCACTGAAGCTTTCTTT,CASSLVGTITEAFF
TRBV30,TRBJ1-1,.,.,TGTGCCTGGAGTGTGGGGGGGGCGAACACTGAAGCTTTCTTT,CAWSVGGANTEAFF
TRBV18,TRBJ1-1,TRBD1,.,TGTGCCAGCTCACCTACTACGGGGACAGAGAACACTGAAGCTTTCTTT,CASSPTTGTENTEAFF
TRBV4-2,TRBJ1-6,TRBD1,once,TGTGCCAGCAGCCACGGACAGGGAGGTTCACCCCTCCACTTT,CASSHGQGGSPLHF
TRBV30,TRBJ1-5,.,.,TGTGCCTGGAGTGTGTTGTCGGGAATCAATCAGCCCCAGCATTTT,CAWSVLSGINQPQHF
TRBV5-1,TRBJ2-1,TRBD2,.,TGCGCCAGCAGCAAGGATGCGGGGGAGTCCTACAATGAGCAGTTCTTC,CASSKDAGESYNEQFF
TRBV5-6,TRBJ1-5,TRBD1,.,TGTGCCAGCAGCTTGAATACAGGGGCTCCCAATCAGCCCCAGCATTTT,CASSLNTGAPNQPQHF
TRBV24-1,TRBJ2-3,TRBD1,.,TGTGCCACCAGTGAGGAGGGGACAGGGTCCCCAGATACGCAGTATTTT,CATSEEGTGSPDTQYF
TRBV3-1/TRBV3-2,TRBJ1-2,.,.,TGTGCCAGCAGCCAGGACCGGGTCGTGGGAGATGGCTACACCTTC,CASSQDRVVGDGYTF
TRBV6-5,TRBJ1-4,.,.,TGTGCCAGCAGCCCCGGGGGACTCCATGAAAAACTGTTTTTT,CASSPGGLHEKLFF
TRBV10-3,TRBJ2-2,.,.,TGTGCCATCAGTGTACAGGTTGGCGCCGGGGAGCTGTTTTTT,CAISVQVGAGELFF
TRBV5-1,TRBJ1-5,TRBD1,once,TGCGCCAGCAGCCCCGGGACAGAGAATCAGCCCCAGCATTTT,CASSPGTENQPQHF
TRBV4-1,TRBJ2-3,TRBD1,.,TGCGCCAGCAGCCAAGCGGGACAGGGGGCCGCAGATACGCAGTATTTT,CASSQAGQGAADTQYF
TRBV18,TRBJ1-1,.,once,TGTGCCAGCTCACCAATGGGGGGGCCCCTCTTGAATACTGAAGCTTTCTTT,CASSPMGGPLLNTEAFF
TRBV28,TRBJ2-4,TRBD2,.,TGTGCCAGCAGTTTATGGGCCAGCGGGGAACTAAAAAACATTCAGTACTTC,CASSLWASGELKNIQYF
TRBV19,TRBJ2-6,TRBD2,.,TGTGCCAGTAGTCGGGGGGCTGGGGCCAACGTCCTGACTTTC,CASSRGAGANVLTF
TRBV2,TRBJ2-7,.,.,TGTGCCACCCGAGGCTCCTACGAGCAGTACTTC,CATRGSYEQYF
TRBV6-2/TRBV6-3,TRBJ1-2,.,.,TGTGCCAGCAGTTACTCCTCCCGTAATGGCTACACCTTC,CASSYSSRNGYTF
TRBV4-3,TRBJ2-1,.,.,TGCGCCAGCAGCCAAGGGGCGCCCCCTTCCTACAATGAGCAGTTCTTC,CASSQGAPPSYNEQFF
TRBV5-4,TRBJ2-7,TRBD2,.,TGTGCCAGCAGCGCCGGGGGGAGCTCCTACGAGCAGTACTTC,CASSAGGSSYEQYF
TRBV2,TRBJ1-5,.,once,TGTGCCAGCAGTGTCCAGGGCTCGAGCAATCAGCCCCAGCATTTT,CASSVQGSSNQPQHF
TRBV4-3,TRBJ2-5,TRBD1,once,TGCGCCAGCAGCCAAGCCTACGGACAGGCCCCTAAAGAGACCCAGTACTTC,CASSQAYGQAPKETQYF
TRBV11-2,TRBJ2-5,.,.,TGTGCCAGCAGCTTGAGCCTCGCGGGGCTCTCCCTAGAGACCCAGTACTTC,CASSLSLAGLSLETQYF
TRBV7-8,TRBJ1-1,TRBD1,.,TGTGCCAGCAGCCCCTGGGGACAGGGGTTCACTGAAGCTTTCTTT,CASSPWGQGFTEAFF
TRBV2,TRBJ1-1,.,.,TGTGCCATCCAAAGGGAGCAGAACACTGAAGCTTTCTTT,CAIQREQNTEAFF
TRBV5-1,TRBJ2-1,TRBD2,.,TGCGCCAGCAGCTTCTTGACTAGCGGGGTTTATGAGCAGTTCTTC,CASSFLTSGVYEQFF
TRBV2,TRBJ1-2,TRBD1,.,TGTGCCAGCAGTCGGACAGGGGATGGCTACACCTTC,CASSRTGDGYTF
TRBV4-1,TRBJ2-2,TRBD1,.,TGCGCCAGCAGCCCGTCGTGGACAGGGGACGACACCGGGGAGCTGTTTTTT,CASSPSWTGDDTGELFF
TRBV6-5,TRBJ2-3,TRBD2,.,TGTGCCAGCAGTTATCACCGTACGGGGGGGCCTTATACGCAGTATTTT,CASSYHRTGGPYTQYF
TRBV29-1,TRBJ1-2,TRBD1,few,TGCAGCGTTTCCGGGGACAGGGCTTATGGCTACACCTTC,CSVSGDRAYGYTF
TRBV3-1/TRBV3-2,TRBJ2-7,TRBD2,few,TGTGCCAGCAGCCGGGGACTAGACTACGAGCAGTACTTC,CASSRGLDYEQYF
TRBV19,TRBJ1-5,.,.,TGTGCCAGTAGTATAGATAAAACTGGGGCCAATCAGCCCCAGCATTTT,CASSIDKTGANQPQHF
TRBV2,TRBJ1-2,TRBD1,.,TGTGCCTCTGCAGGACAGGGGGAGCCCACTCTCTATTTTGGCTACACCTTC,CASAGQGEPTLYFGYTF
TRBV21-1,TRBJ1-3,.,.,TGTGCCAGCCCCAGGGACTTCTCTGGAAACACCATATATTTT,CASPRDFSGNTIYF